These 28 T cell receptor beta chains originate from one sample sequenced in a study of blood T cells in healthy people across ages. With a J-beta primer mix and a sample-barcoded 5' primer, a second PCR ran roughly 7 to 11 cycles. From the 5' RACE reads, TCRdb called clonotypes with MiXCR, one entry per CDR3 protein. The data hold 750,000 to 950,000 distinct CDR3 sequences, with more than 25% observed a single time. The sample was also linked to a second study, of T cells of mothers and their children.

Input material: blood. The receptors shown here come from a boy younger than 18 in good health.

The CDR3 reads CASSRDLRGGTLAKNIQYF. DNA for the CDR3: TGCGCCAGCAGCCGCGACCTCAGAGGGGGGACCTTAGCCAAAAACATTCAGTACTTC. The chain links TRBV5-1 to TRBJ2-4; perhaps D is TRBD1 or TRBD2 (6 bases each). The CDR3 has 19 residues. Germline CDR1 SGHRS, CDR2 YFSETQ. Deletions cut 4 bases from V and 0 bases from J, with 23 bases between.

This chain uses TRBV7-9 with TRBJ1-4; TRBD1 matches at 8 bases. Looked up from germline, CDR1 is SEHNR and CDR2 is FQNEAQ (reference sequence). V lost 5 bases to trimming and J lost 8 bases; unmatched junction nucleotides: 13. This CDR3 contains 16 residues. The CDR3 DNA reads as TGTGCCAGCAGCACCCCCGACAGGGGAAGGGCCGAAAAACTGTTTTTT. Protein sequence: CASSTPDRGRAEKLFF.

This chain uses TRBV4-3 with TRBJ1-4, with unresolved D. Germline V CDR1 and CDR2: LGHNA, YSLEER. The CDR3 is 16 residues long. Trimming cost V 4 bases and J 0 bases, with 12 bases left between them. This CDR3 reads CASSPHLIATNEKLFF. CDR3 bases: TGCGCCAGCAGCCCGCATCTCATTGCAACTAATGAAAAACTGTTTTTT.

J is TRBJ2-1 and V is TRBV29-1; 10 bases match TRBD1. The CDR3 is made up of 16 amino acids. Per the germline V gene, CDR1 is SQVTM and CDR2 is ANQGSEA. J lost 4 bases, V lost 0 bases, and 6 bases had no gene match. The CDR3 DNA reads as TGCAGCGTTGAAGAGCCGGGACAGGGGAGGTACAATGAGCAGTTCTTC. Translating gives CSVEEPGQGRYNEQFF.

This clonotype was found a few times. The chain combines TRBV24-1 with TRBJ2-3, with 11 positions matching TRBD1. J gave up 7 bases and V 3 bases, and 5 bases lay outside the gene matches. Germline V CDR1 and CDR2: KGHDR, SFDVKD. This CDR3 is built from 15 residues. The CDR3 loop is CATSDPGQGAYTQYF. DNA of the CDR3: TGTGCCACCAGTGATCCCGGACAGGGGGCGTATACGCAGTATTTT.

This clonotype came up a few times. V and J are TRBV12-3 or TRBV12-4 and TRBJ2-3, with 7 nucleotides matching TRBD2. The CDR3 sequence is 16 residues long. V lost 3 bases to trimming and J lost 2 bases; unmatched junction nucleotides: 8. DNA of the CDR3: TGTGCCAGCAGTTTTCGGGGCGGGAGTAACACAGATACGCAGTATTTT. Its protein product is CASSFRGGSNTDTQYF.

The chain recombines TRBV28 with TRBJ2-7; 7 bases agree with TRBD1. The ends lost 2 bases at V and 2 bases at J; junction bases unmatched: 3. CDR1 is MDHEN, CDR2 SYDVKM, per germline. The CDR3 consists of 14 residues. CDR3 in amino acids: CASSLMGQTYEQYF. CDR3 DNA: TGTGCCAGCAGTTTAATGGGACAGACCTACGAGCAGTACTTC.

This clonotype has only a few counts. The chain couples TRBV9 to TRBJ2-5; 9 nucleotides agree with TRBD2. The trim removed 0 bases at V and 11 bases at J, leaving 14 bases unmatched. In germline, CDR1 is SGDLS, CDR2 YYNGEE. This CDR3 is built from 16 residues. CDR3 sequence (DNA): TGTGCCAGCAGCGTAGCTACCGGGACTAGCTGGACAGAGCAGTACTTC. This translates into CASSVATGTSWTEQYF.

The chain has TRBV12-3 or TRBV12-4 and TRBJ1-4; tentatively, D is TRBD1 (6 bases). This CDR3 is built from 14 residues. V shed 5 bases and J shed 5 bases, with 12 bases lying between them. The CDR3 DNA reads TGTGCCAGCAGTCCCAGGGGCAGAAATGAAAAACTGTTTTTT. Its protein product is CASSPRGRNEKLFF.

V is TRBV9 and J is TRBJ1-6, with D unclear. Trimming removed 1 base at V and 5 bases at J, with 7 bases between. This CDR3 region has 14 residues. Germline V gene lookup returns CDR1 SGDLS and CDR2 YYNGEE. The CDR3 here is CASSVNVNNSPLHF. The CDR3 coding sequence is TGTGCCAGCAGCGTAAACGTAAATAATTCACCCCTCCACTTT.

In its sample, this clonotype was seen a few times. V is TRBV7-9 and J is TRBJ2-7; D unclear. V shed 0 bases and J shed 5 bases, with 11 bases lying between them. This CDR3 has 14 amino acids. CDR1 SEHNR and CDR2 FQNEAQ come from the germline V gene (reference sequence). The CDR3 DNA follows: TGTGCCAGCAGCTTAGCCCAAATCGAAAACGAGCAGTACTTC. This gives the protein CASSLAQIENEQYF. The variable domain in full, with the rest retrieved from reference TRBV7-9 and TRBJ2-7, is DTGVSQNPRHKITKRGQNVTFRCDPISEHNRLYWYRQTLGQGPEFLTYFQNEAQLEKSRLLSDRFSAERPKGSFSTLEIQRTEQGDSAMYLCASSLAQIENEQYFGPGTRLTVT.

This clonotype has only a few counts. The chain carries TRBV4-1 and TRBJ2-5; 8 bases map to TRBD1. The CDR3 runs 15 residues. Per germline, CDR1 MGHRA and CDR2 YSYEKL. V trimming: 4 bases; J trimming: 4 bases; junction bases outside the gene matches: 8. In DNA, the CDR3 is TGCGCCAGCAGCCGAACTGGGACAGGTGGAGAGACCCAGTACTTC. Protein product: CASSRTGTGGETQYF.

The chain uses TRBV6-1 and TRBJ2-2; D is unclear. The ends were cut back, 3 bases at V and 6 bases at J, with 5 bases in the middle. Germline CDR1 reads MNHNS; CDR2 reads SASEGT. CDR3 length equals 12 residues. CDR3 amino acids: CASSDGSGELFF. Here the CDR3 DNA reads TGTGCCAGCAGTGATGGCTCCGGGGAGCTGTTTTTT.

This chain joins TRBV28 and TRBJ2-5, with TRBD1 identical over 7 bases. The DNA end lines up better with TRBJ2-1; the J call may be wrong. CDR3 length: 14 residues. CDR1 and CDR2 from the germline V gene are MDHEN and SYDVKM. In DNA form, the CDR3 reads TGTGCCAGCAGTCTCACACAGGGGAGCAATGAGCAGTTCTTC. Translated, it gives CASSLTQGSNEQFF.

This clonotype was observed a handful of times. The V gene is TRBV19, the J gene TRBJ1-5; 8 nucleotides align to TRBD1. CDR1 and CDR2 (germline): LNHDA, SQIVND (reference sequence). V shed 4 bases and J 3 bases; nucleotides not matched to a gene: 5. This CDR3 contains 15 residues. CDR3 nucleotide sequence: TGTGCCAGTAGTACCAGGGGGCCCCTCAATCAGCCCCAGCATTTT. It specifies CASSTRGPLNQPQHF.

The chain is built from TRBV5-1 and TRBJ1-2; maybe TRBD1 (6 bases). The CDR3 length is 15 residues. Deletions cut 0 bases from V and 3 bases from J, with 12 bases between. From germline, CDR1 is SGHRS and CDR2 YFSETQ. The CDR3 sequence is CASSLGQVGDYGYTF. The CDR3 DNA reads as TGCGCCAGCAGCTTGGGACAGGTTGGGGACTATGGCTACACCTTC.

This clonotype was observed a few times. The chain employs TRBV30 and TRBJ1-4; D is ambiguous. The CDR3 loop spans 11 amino acids. Trimming stripped 5 bases from V and 8 bases from J, with 9 bases between. Germline lookup yields CDR1 GTSNPN and CDR2 SVGIG (reference sequence). The CDR3 nucleotides are TGTGCCTGGCTAATGGGGGAAAAACTGTTTTTT. It translates to CAWLMGEKLFF.

This clonotype has a handful of counts. Germline and junction disagree at one end, which may indicate a read error. This sequence joins TRBV13 and TRBJ2-7; tentatively, D is TRBD1 (6 bases). The CDR3 has 14 amino acids. Germline-derived CDR1 and CDR2 are PRHDT and FYEKMQ (reference sequence). CDR3 nucleotides: TGTGCCAGCAGCTTAGGGGACAGCTCCGACGAGCAGTACTTC. As protein: CASSLGDSSDEQYF. Full variable domain (outside the CDR3, taken from reference TRBV13 and TRBJ2-7): AAGVIQSPRHLIKEKRETATLKCYPIPRHDTVYWYQQGPGQDPQFLISFYEKMQSDKGSIPDRFSAQQFSDYHSELNMSSLELGDSALYFCASSLGDSSDEQYFGPGTRLTVT.

V gene TRBV5-5 combines with J gene TRBJ2-5, with 8 bases identical to TRBD1. The CDR3 spans 14 residues. V dropped 3 bases and J dropped 1; count of bases not matched to a gene: 2. CDR1 is SGHKS, CDR2 YYEKEE, per germline (reference sequence). The CDR3 region has the DNA TGTGCCAGCAGCTGGGGACAGGCCCAAGAGACCCAGTACTTC. Translation gives CASSWGQAQETQYF.

The chain carries TRBV5-1 and TRBJ2-5; TRBD2 is a possible D gene (5 bases). The V end was cut by 4 bases, the J end by 2 bases, with 15 bases between. The CDR3 contains 15 residues. CDR1 SGHRS and CDR2 YFSETQ come from the germline V gene. For the CDR3, the DNA is TGCGCCAGCAGCCCGATTAGCCGGGATCAAGAGACCCAGTACTTC. Amino acid sequence: CASSPISRDQETQYF.

The chain has TRBV9 and TRBJ2-5; the match to TRBD2 covers 7 bases. The V gene end was trimmed by 1 base and the J gene end by 5 bases; junction bases not matched to a gene: 8. This CDR3 contains 15 residues. CDR1 and CDR2 (germline): SGDLS, YYNGEE. DNA of the CDR3: TGTGCCAGCAGCGTAACCGGACTGGGAGGGGAGACCCAGTACTTC. Translation: CASSVTGLGGETQYF.

In its sample, this clonotype was seen a few times. The junction differs from germline at one of its ends, possibly a read error. This chain connects TRBV24-1 to TRBJ1-4; D is possibly TRBD1 (6 bases). This CDR3 has 15 residues. The germline V gene has CDR1 KGHDR and CDR2 SFDVKD. Here the CDR3 DNA reads TGTGCCACCAGTGAGTCCGGGACACCGGGAGAAAAACTGGTTTTT. It specifies CATSESGTPGEKLVF.

V usage is TRBV12-3 or TRBV12-4 and J usage is TRBJ2-2, with 12 bases fitting TRBD1. The CDR3 has 17 residues. With V trimmed by 0 bases and J by 2 bases, 1 base remained unmatched. The CDR3 DNA reads TGTGCCAGCAGTTTAGCCGGGACAGGGGGCAACACCGGGGAGCTGTTTTTT. Amino acid sequence: CASSLAGTGGNTGELFF.

This chain uses TRBV29-1 with TRBJ2-5; 12 nucleotides line up with TRBD2. CDR1 is SQVTM and CDR2 is ANQGSEA in the germline V gene. V lost 2 bases, J lost 5 bases, and 6 bases stayed unmatched. CDR3 size: 15 residues. The CDR3, as DNA: TGCAGCGTTGAACCTAGCGGGGGGGCGGGTGAGACCCAGTACTTC. Its translation: CSVEPSGGAGETQYF.

The chain combines TRBV18 with TRBJ2-5; 8 bases are a match to TRBD2. The tail of the sequence fits TRBJ2-1 better, so the J call may be wrong. CDR1 KGHSH and CDR2 LQKENI come from the germline V gene. The CDR3 is 13 residues long. DNA of the CDR3: TGTGCCAGCTCCACTAGCGGTCAGGATGAGCAGTTCTTC. Translation: CASSTSGQDEQFF.

The CDR3 spells CASSQRGNHNEQFF. For the CDR3, the DNA is TGTGCCAGCAGCCAACGCGGGAACCACAATGAGCAGTTCTTC. This chain links TRBV14 with TRBJ2-1, with TRBD2 as a possible D gene (6 bases). The CDR3 runs 14 residues. Germline loops: CDR1 SGHDN, CDR2 FVKESK. V shed 2 bases and J shed 5 bases, with 10 bases lying between them.

In this sample, this clonotype turned up a few times. The chain combines TRBV3-1 with TRBJ2-5; D possibly corresponds to TRBD2 (6 bases). This CDR3 has 16 residues. CDR1 is LGHDT and CDR2 is YNNKEL in the germline V gene (reference sequence). V lost 2 bases, J lost 3 bases, and 16 bases lay in between. The CDR3 DNA reads as TGTGCCAGCAGCCAATGGCAGCGGGCGACGGAAGAGACCCAGTACTTC. It is translated as CASSQWQRATEETQYF.

This clonotype has a handful of counts. The chain has TRBV5-1 and TRBJ2-7; 8 positions agree with TRBD1. V trimming: 2 bases; J trimming: 2 bases; junction bases outside the gene matches: 15. This CDR3 comprises 18 residues. In germline, CDR1 is SGHRS, CDR2 YFSETQ. In nucleotides, the CDR3 is TGCGCCAGCAGCTTAGGTATGCGTTCGGGACAGGCCCCCTACGAGCAGTACTTC. The encoded protein is CASSLGMRSGQAPYEQYF.